The 15 T cell receptor beta chains in this list originate from one sample, sequenced in a study of blood T cell repertoires in COVID-19. Profiling relied on immunoSEQ multiplex PCR, and the TCRdb table lists in-frame clones only, not all of them. The repertoire holds roughly 180,000 clones, with 70% to 90% as singletons. Sequencing input: peripheral blood. The receptors stem from a man in his 60s with acute or convalescent COVID-19.

This clone showed up just once. V gene TRBV10-3 combines with J gene TRBJ2-3; D might be TRBD2 (5 bases). Trimming removed 6 bases at V and 3 bases at J, with 16 bases between. The CDR3 loop spans 15 amino acids. Germline-derived CDR1 and CDR2 are ENHRY and SYGVKD. This CDR3 reads CAISLGLDATDTQYF. The CDR3, as DNA: TGTGCCATCAGCCTCGGACTCGACGCAACAGATACGCAGTATTTT.

This chain uses TRBV2 with TRBJ2-7; possible D gene TRBD2, 6 bases. The CDR3 is made up of 15 amino acids. Germline V gene lookup returns CDR1 SNHLY and CDR2 FYNNEI. The V end was cut by 3 bases, the J end by 7 bases, with 19 bases between. CDR3 loop: CASSEAGLRPGEQYF. DNA for the CDR3: TGTGCCAGCAGTGAGGCGGGACTCCGGCCGGGTGAGCAGTACTTC.

The chain has TRBV28 and TRBJ2-7; 10 bases are shared with TRBD2. There are 15 residues in the CDR3. Germline V gene lookup returns CDR1 MDHEN and CDR2 SYDVKM. V lost 5 bases, J lost 1 base, and 5 bases stayed unmatched. CDR3 DNA sequence: TGTGCCAGCAGTCCACTAGCGGGAACTTCCTACGAGCAGTACTTC. Translating it yields CASSPLAGTSYEQYF.

The chain is built from TRBV9 and TRBJ1-2; 9 bases fit TRBD1. In germline, CDR1 is SGDLS, CDR2 YYNGEE. This CDR3 has 17 amino acids. Germline trimming cut 4 bases from V and 1 base from J; bases unmatched to any gene: 11. The CDR3 region is CASSRRDRDPLNYGYTF. The CDR3 nucleotides are TGTGCCAGCAGCCGCCGGGACAGGGATCCACTTAACTATGGCTACACCTTC.

The chain's CDR3 is CATSDLRPHKETQYF. The CDR3 region has the DNA TGTGCCACCAGTGATTTGCGCCCCCACAAAGAGACCCAGTACTTC. The chain combines TRBV24-1 with TRBJ2-5; D unresolved. There are 15 residues in the CDR3. V lost 0 bases, J lost 3 bases, and 10 bases lay in between. CDR1 and CDR2 (germline): KGHDR, SFDVKD.

This chain connects TRBV7-3 to TRBJ2-6; D is unresolved. The germline V gene encodes CDR1 SGHTA and CDR2 FQGTGA. CDR3 length: 13 residues. The ends were cut back, 3 bases at V and 4 bases at J, with 4 bases in the middle. This CDR3 reads CASSFSGANVLTF. CDR3 nucleotide sequence: TGTGCCAGCAGCTTCTCCGGGGCCAACGTCCTGACTTTC.

V and J are TRBV2 and TRBJ2-3; TRBD2 is a possible D gene (5 bases). V shed 11 bases and J shed 1 base, with 13 bases lying between them. In germline, CDR1 is SNHLY, CDR2 FYNNEI. This CDR3 contains 13 residues. CDR3 DNA sequence: TGTGCCGGCCAGCGGCCGGGCACAGATACGCAGTATTTT. It translates to CAGQRPGTDTQYF.

This clone was observed a single time. The chain couples TRBV5-1 to TRBJ1-1; D is ambiguous. CDR3 length: 15 residues. V was shortened by 4 bases and J by 0 bases, with 13 bases between the two germline ends. CDR1 is SGHRS, CDR2 YFSETQ, per germline. CDR3 nucleotides: TGCGCCAGCAGCCCCATCGCGACTGTGAACACTGAAGCTTTCTTT. Encoded protein: CASSPIATVNTEAFF.

This clone was seen a single time. This chain connects TRBV28 to TRBJ1-1, with D tentatively TRBD1 (5 bases). This CDR3 has 12 residues. Trimming pared 2 bases from V and 10 bases from J, leaving 11 bases between. The germline CDR1 and CDR2 sequences are MDHEN and SYDVKM. Written as DNA, the CDR3 is TGTGCCAGCAGTTTACCAGGGCGACCAGCTTTCTTT. Amino acid sequence: CASSLPGRPAFF.

V is TRBV9 and J is TRBJ1-2; D not certain. Per the germline V gene, CDR1 is SGDLS and CDR2 is YYNGEE. The CDR3 sequence is 15 residues long. Trimming removed 1 base at V and 4 bases at J, with 14 bases between. CDR3 DNA: TGTGCCAGCAGCGTACAGGTGACGGAAGGCTATGGCTACACCTTC. Translation gives CASSVQVTEGYGYTF.

To note about this clone: One end of the junction is discordant with germline, which a read error may explain. The V and J genes are TRBV7-9 and TRBJ2-5; a weak D match, TRBD2 (5 bases). CDR3 size: 13 residues. Germline V gene data show CDR1 as SEHNR and CDR2 as FQNEAQ (reference sequence). CDR3 region: CAVPGLMQETQYF. The CDR3 DNA reads as TGCGCCGTCCCTGGACTGATGCAAGAGACCCAGTACTTC. The whole variable domain, filled in from reference TRBV7-9 and TRBJ2-5, reads DTGVSQNPRHKITKRGQNVTFRCDPISEHNRLYWYRQTLGQGPEFLTYFQNEAQLEKSRLLSDRFSAERPKGSFSTLEIQRTEQGDSAMYLCAVPGLMQETQYFGPGTRLLVL.

V is TRBV4-2 and J is TRBJ2-1, with D possibly matching TRBD2 (6 bases). The CDR3 covers 11 residues. Looked up from germline, CDR1 is LGHNA and CDR2 is YNFKEQ. V was clipped by 1 base and J by 13 bases, with 8 bases between them. The CDR3, as DNA: TGTGCCAGCAGCCAAGGACTAGTACAGTTCTTC. This sequence encodes CASSQGLVQFF.

The J gene is TRBJ1-5, the V gene TRBV3-1 (or the pseudogene TRBV3-2); D is possibly TRBD1 (6 bases). V lost 5 bases, J lost 6 bases, and 8 bases lay in between. Germline CDR1 reads LGHDT; CDR2 reads YNNKEL (reference sequence). The length of the CDR3 is 12 residues. The CDR3 spells CASSEQGQPQHF. Here the CDR3 DNA reads TGTGCCAGCAGCGAACAGGGTCAGCCCCAGCATTTT.

The rearrangement uses TRBV6-6 and TRBJ2-5, with TRBD1 identical over 7 bases. Germline V lookup: CDR1 MNHNY, CDR2 SVGAGI (reference sequence). This CDR3 contains 15 residues. With V trimmed by 2 bases and J by 1 base, 4 bases remained unmatched. In DNA, the CDR3 is TGTGCCAGCAGTTACCCGGGACAGTCCCAAGAGACCCAGTACTTC. This codes for CASSYPGQSQETQYF.

The chain recombines TRBV4-1 with TRBJ1-2; D may be TRBD1 (5 bases). Germline V gene data show CDR1 as MGHRA and CDR2 as YSYEKL. Trimming removed 1 base from V and 3 bases from J, with 18 bases in between. The CDR3 totals 17 residues. The CDR3 region is CASSQGQPDLGYYGYTF. DNA of the CDR3: TGCGCCAGCAGCCAAGGACAGCCTGACCTCGGGTACTATGGCTACACCTTC.